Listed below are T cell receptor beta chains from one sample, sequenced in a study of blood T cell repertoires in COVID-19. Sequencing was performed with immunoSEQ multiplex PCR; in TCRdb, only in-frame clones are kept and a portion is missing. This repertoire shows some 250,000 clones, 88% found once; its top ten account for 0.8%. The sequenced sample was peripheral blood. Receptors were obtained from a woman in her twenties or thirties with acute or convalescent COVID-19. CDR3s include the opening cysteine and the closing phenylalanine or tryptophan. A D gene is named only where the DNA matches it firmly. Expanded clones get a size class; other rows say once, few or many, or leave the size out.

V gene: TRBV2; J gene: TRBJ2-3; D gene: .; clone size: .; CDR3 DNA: TGTGCCAGCTGTGGGCTAGCAGCGACAGATACGCAGTATTTT; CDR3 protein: CASCGLAATDTQYF
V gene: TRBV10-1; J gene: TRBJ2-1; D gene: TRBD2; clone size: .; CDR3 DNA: TGCGCCAGCAGTGACCTAGCGGGGTTCTCCTACAATGAGCAGTTCTTC; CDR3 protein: CASSDLAGFSYNEQFF
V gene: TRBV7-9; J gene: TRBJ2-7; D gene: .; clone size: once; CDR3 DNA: TGTGCCAGCAGCTTAGCGACGGGACTTCAACGACCCTACGAGCAGTACTTC; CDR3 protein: CASSLATGLQRPYEQYF
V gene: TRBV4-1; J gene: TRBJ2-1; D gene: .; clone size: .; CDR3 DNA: TGCGCCAGCAGCCAAGATGCAGGAGCGGACTTTAATGAGCAGTTCTTC; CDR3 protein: CASSQDAGADFNEQFF
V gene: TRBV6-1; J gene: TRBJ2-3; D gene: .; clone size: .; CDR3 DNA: TGTGCCAGCAGTGACCCGCGCCTCACAGATACGCAGTATTTT; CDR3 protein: CASSDPRLTDTQYF
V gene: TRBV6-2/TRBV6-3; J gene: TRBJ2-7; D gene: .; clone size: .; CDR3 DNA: TGTGCCAGCAGTTACTCCGGGGAAAGTACCTACGAGCAGTACTTC; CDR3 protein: CASSYSGESTYEQYF
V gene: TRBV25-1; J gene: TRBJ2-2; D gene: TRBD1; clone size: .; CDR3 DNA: TGTGCCAGCAGTGATTCCCCCGGGACAGGGGAGCCCGGGGAGCTGTTTTTT; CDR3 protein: CASSDSPGTGEPGELFF
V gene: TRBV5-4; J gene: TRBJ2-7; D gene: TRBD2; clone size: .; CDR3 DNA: TGTGCCGCCGGGGGGAACGAGCAGTACTTC; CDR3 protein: CAAGGNEQYF
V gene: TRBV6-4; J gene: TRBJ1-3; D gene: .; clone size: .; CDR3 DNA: TGTGCCAGCAGTGACTCGAGGCGGAGGAGCTCTGGAAACACCATATATTTT; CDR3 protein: CASSDSRRRSSGNTIYF
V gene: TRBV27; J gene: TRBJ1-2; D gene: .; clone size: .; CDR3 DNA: TGTGCCAGCAGTGCCAGGGCTGGCTATGGCTACACCTTC; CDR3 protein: CASSARAGYGYTF
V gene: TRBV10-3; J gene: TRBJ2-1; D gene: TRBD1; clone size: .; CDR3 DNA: TGTGCCATCAGTGATATACAGGGGGCGCGAGGGAATGAGCAGTTCTTC; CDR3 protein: CAISDIQGARGNEQFF
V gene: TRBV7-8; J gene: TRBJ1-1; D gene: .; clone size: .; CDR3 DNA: TGTGCCAGCAGCCTAAACAGATTTTCCACTGAAGCTTTCTTT; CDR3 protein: CASSLNRFSTEAFF
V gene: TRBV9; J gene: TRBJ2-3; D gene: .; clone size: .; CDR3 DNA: TGTGCCAGCGGGGAGGGGGGCACAGATACGCAGTATTTT; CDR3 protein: CASGEGGTDTQYF
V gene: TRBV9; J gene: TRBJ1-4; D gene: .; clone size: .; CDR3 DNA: TGTGCCAGCAGCGGGGGAGGGCAGGGCGGTGAAAAACTGTTTTTT; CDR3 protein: CASSGGGQGGEKLFF
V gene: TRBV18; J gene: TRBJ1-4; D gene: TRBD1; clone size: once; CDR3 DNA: TGTGCCAGCTCAGTGGACAGGGGCAATAATGAAAAACTGTTTTTT; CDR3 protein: CASSVDRGNNEKLFF
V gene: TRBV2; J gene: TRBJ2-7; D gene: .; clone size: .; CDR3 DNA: TGTGCCAGCAACGAAGGGGTTTACGAGCAGTACTTC; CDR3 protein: CASNEGVYEQYF
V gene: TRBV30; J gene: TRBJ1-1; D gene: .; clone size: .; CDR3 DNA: TGTGCCTGGAGGCGGTCAGGGGACACTGAAGCTTTCTTT; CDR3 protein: CAWRRSGDTEAFF
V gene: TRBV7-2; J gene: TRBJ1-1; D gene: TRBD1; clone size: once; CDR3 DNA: TGTGCCAGCAGCTTAGGGGGGACAGTGAACACTGAAGCTTTCTTT; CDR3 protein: CASSLGGTVNTEAFF
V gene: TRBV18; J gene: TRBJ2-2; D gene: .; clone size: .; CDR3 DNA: TGTGCCAGCTCACCAAAACCAAGGGGGAAGAACACCGGGGAGCTGTTTTTT; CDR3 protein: CASSPKPRGKNTGELFF
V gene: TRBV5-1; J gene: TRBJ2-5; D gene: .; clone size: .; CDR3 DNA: TGCGCCAGCGGGCAACGTCAAGAGACCCAGTACTTC; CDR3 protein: CASGQRQETQYF
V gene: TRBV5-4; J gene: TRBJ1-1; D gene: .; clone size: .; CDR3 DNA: TGTGCCAGCAGCGGATGGGCAGGGGATGCGCGGAGAAACACTGAAGCTTTCTTT; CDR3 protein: CASSGWAGDARRNTEAFF
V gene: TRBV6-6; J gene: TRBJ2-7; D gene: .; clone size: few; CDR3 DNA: TGTGCCAGCAGTTACGGAGACAGAGCTTCCTCCTACGAGCAGTACTTC; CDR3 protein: CASSYGDRASSYEQYF
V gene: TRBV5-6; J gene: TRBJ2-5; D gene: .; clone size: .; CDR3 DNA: TGTGCCAGCAGCTTGGCCGGCGGTACTCCCGGGGGAGAGACCCAGTACTTC; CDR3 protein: CASSLAGGTPGGETQYF
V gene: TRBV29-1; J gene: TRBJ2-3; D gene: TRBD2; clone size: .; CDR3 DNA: TGCAGCGTTGGCCCACTAGCGGGGGGGAGCACAGATACGCAGTATTTT; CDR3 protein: CSVGPLAGGSTDTQYF
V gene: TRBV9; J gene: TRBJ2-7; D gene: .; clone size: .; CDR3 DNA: TGTGCCAGCAGCCTGGGACATCCCTACGAGCAGTACTTC; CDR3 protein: CASSLGHPYEQYF
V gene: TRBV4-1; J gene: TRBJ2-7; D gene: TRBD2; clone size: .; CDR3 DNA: TGCGCCAGCAGCCAAAGGAAACAAGCCGGGACTAGCGGGAGTCTATACGAGCAGTACTTC; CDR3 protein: CASSQRKQAGTSGSLYEQYF
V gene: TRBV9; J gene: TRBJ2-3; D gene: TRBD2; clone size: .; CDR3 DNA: TGTGCCAGCAGCGTATCGGGACACCCTAGCGGGGGCACAGATACGCAGTATTTT; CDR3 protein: CASSVSGHPSGGTDTQYF
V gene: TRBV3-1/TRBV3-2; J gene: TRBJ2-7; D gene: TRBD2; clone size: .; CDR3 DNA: TGTGCCAGCAGCTACGGTCCTAGCGGGACCTACGAGCAGTACTTC; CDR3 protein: CASSYGPSGTYEQYF
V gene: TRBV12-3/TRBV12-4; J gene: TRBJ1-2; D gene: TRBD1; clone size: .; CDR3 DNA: TGTGCCAGCAGTGGACAGGGGATGGGTGGCTACACCTTC; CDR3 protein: CASSGQGMGGYTF
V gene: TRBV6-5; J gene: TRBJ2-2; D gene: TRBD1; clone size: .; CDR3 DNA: TGTGCCAGCATAGCGACAGGGGCCAACACCGGGGAGCTGTTTTTT; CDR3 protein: CASIATGANTGELFF
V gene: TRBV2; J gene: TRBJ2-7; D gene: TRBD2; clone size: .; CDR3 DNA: TGTGCCAGCAGTGAAGATTTCGCGGGAGGGGCCTACGAGCAGTACTTC; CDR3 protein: CASSEDFAGGAYEQYF
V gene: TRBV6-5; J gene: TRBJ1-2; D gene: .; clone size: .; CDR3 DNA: TGTGCCGTCACCCGGACAGCTAACTATGGCTACACCTTC; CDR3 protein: CAVTRTANYGYTF
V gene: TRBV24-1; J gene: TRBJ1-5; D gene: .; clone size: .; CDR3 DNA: TGTGCCACCAGTGGGTCGCAGGGCTCAGCTCAGCCCCAGCATTTT; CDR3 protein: CATSGSQGSAQPQHF
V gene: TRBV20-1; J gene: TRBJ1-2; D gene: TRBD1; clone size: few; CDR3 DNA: TGCAGTGCCGGGACAGGTGGTGGCTACACCTTC; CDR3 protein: CSAGTGGGYTF
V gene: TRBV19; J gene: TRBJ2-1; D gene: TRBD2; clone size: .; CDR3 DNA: TGTGCCAGTAGTCTGAGCGGGAGCTCCTACAATGAGCAGTTCTTC; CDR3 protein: CASSLSGSSYNEQFF
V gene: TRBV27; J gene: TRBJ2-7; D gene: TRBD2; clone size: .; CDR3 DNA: TGTGCCAGCAGTTATGCTAGCGGGAGGGCCTACGAGCAGTACTTC; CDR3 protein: CASSYASGRAYEQYF
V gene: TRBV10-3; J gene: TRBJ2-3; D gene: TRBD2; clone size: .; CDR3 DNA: TGTGCCATCAGTGAACTAGCGGGAGGGCCGAGTACGCAGTATTTT; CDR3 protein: CAISELAGGPSTQYF
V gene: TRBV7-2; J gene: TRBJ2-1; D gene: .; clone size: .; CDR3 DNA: TGTGCCAGCAGCTTAGCGGAGGGGACCGAGCGATTCTTC; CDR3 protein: CASSLAEGTERFF
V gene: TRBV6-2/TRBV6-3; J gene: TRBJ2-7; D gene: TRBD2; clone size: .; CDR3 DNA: TGTGCCAGCAGTAAACCGGTGGGACTAGCGGGGCGCTACGAGCAGTACTTC; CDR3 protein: CASSKPVGLAGRYEQYF
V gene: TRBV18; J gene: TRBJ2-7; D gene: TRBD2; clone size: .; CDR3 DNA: TGTGCCAGCTCACCGCTAGCGGGAGGGTACGAGCAGTACTTC; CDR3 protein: CASSPLAGGYEQYF
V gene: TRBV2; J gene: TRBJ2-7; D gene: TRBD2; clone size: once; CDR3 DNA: TGTGCCAGCAGAGAGACTAGCGCTGGCTACGAGCAGTACTTC; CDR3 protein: CASRETSAGYEQYF
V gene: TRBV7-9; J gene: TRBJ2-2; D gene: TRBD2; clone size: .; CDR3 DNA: TGTGCCAGCAGCACCCGGACTAGCGCGAACACCGGGGAGCTGTTTTTT; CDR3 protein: CASSTRTSANTGELFF
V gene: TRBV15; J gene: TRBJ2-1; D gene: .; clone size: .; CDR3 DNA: TGTGCCACCAGCAGCCCCGACAGGGAGGTTGAGCAGTTCTTC; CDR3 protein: CATSSPDREVEQFF
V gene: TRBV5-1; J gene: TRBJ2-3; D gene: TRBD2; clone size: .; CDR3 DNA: TGCGCCAGCAGCCCCGCCCCACTAGCGGGAAGGTCAGATACGCAGTATTTT; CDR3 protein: CASSPAPLAGRSDTQYF
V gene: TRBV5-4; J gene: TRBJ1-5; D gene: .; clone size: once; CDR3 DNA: TGTGCCAGCAGCAAAGACAGGAATAGCAATCAGCCCCAGCATTTT; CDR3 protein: CASSKDRNSNQPQHF
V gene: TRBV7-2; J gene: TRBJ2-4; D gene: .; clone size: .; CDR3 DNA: TGTGCCAGCAGCTTAGGGTCCCAGGGGAACATTCAGTACTTC; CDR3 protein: CASSLGSQGNIQYF
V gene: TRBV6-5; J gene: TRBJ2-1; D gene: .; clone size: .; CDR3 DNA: TGTGCCAGCAGTTACACTTGGACATTCACCAACAATGAGCAGTTCTTC; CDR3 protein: CASSYTWTFTNNEQFF
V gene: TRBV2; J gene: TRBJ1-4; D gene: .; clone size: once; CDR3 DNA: TGTGCCAGCAGCGACCTTAGCCGGTCTAATGAAAAACTGTTTTTT; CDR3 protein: CASSDLSRSNEKLFF
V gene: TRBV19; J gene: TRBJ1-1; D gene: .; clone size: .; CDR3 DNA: TGTGCCAGTACCCCTCCCAGTATCAACACTGAAGCTTTCTTT; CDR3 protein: CASTPPSINTEAFF
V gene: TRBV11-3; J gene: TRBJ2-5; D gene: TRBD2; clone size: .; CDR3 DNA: TGTGCCAGCAGCACGCCCGTAGGAGCGGGAGTTCTGGAGACCCAGTACTTC; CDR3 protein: CASSTPVGAGVLETQYF
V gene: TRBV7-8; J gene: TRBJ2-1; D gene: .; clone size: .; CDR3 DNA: TGTGCCAGCAGCCTAAATTACAATGAGCAGTTCTTC; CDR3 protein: CASSLNYNEQFF
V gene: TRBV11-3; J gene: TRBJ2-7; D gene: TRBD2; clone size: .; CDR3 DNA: TGTGCCAGCAGCAAGAGATATCCGGGACTAGCCCACGAGCAGTACTTC; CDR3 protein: CASSKRYPGLAHEQYF
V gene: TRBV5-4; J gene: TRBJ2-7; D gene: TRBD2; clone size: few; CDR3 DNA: TGTGCCAGCAGCCCGGGGACTAGCGGGAGGGCGACCTACGAGCAGTACTTC; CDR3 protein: CASSPGTSGRATYEQYF
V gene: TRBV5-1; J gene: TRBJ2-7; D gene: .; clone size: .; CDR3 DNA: TGCGCCAGCAGCAGGGGACAAGCAGACTACGAGCAGTACTTC; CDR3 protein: CASSRGQADYEQYF
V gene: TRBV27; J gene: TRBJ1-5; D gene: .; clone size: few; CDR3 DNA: TGTGCCAGCAGTTTGGGACTGGGTCAGCCCCAGCATTTT; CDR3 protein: CASSLGLGQPQHF